The next 12 T cell receptor beta chains were all read from a single sample in a study of blood T cell repertoires in COVID-19. Some clones are missing from TCRdb's copy, which holds only in-frame ones; the method was immunoSEQ multiplex PCR. The sample lists some 200,000 clones, 85% occurring once. The specimen sequenced was peripheral blood. The receptor set was obtained from a man in his 60s with COVID-19, enrolled during active disease.

This chain uses TRBV19 with TRBJ2-2; TRBD2 matches 11 bases. The CDR3 is 17 amino acids. Germline values: CDR1 LNHDA, CDR2 SQIVND (reference sequence). The ends lost 3 bases at V and 5 bases at J; junction bases unmatched: 8. In DNA form, the CDR3 reads TGTGCCAGTAGTATCGCTCTAGCGGGAGGACGTACCGGGGAGCTGTTTTTT. The encoded protein is CASSIALAGGRTGELFF.

The CDR3 region has the DNA TGTGCCAGCAGCTTGACGCAGGGTGCAAACACTGAAGCTTTCTTT. The encoded protein is CASSLTQGANTEAFF. V is TRBV7-9 and J is TRBJ1-1, with D maybe TRBD1 (5 bases). Trimming shortened V by 3 bases and J by 2 bases, and 13 bases separated the two germline ends. Per the germline V gene, CDR1 is SEHNR and CDR2 is FQNEAQ (reference sequence). The CDR3 is 15 residues long.

The chain has TRBV7-9 and TRBJ1-2, with TRBD1 identical over 7 bases. V shed 2 bases, J shed 3 bases, and the junction held 9 bases outside the gene matches. This CDR3 spans 16 amino acids. CDR1 and CDR2 (germline): SEHNR, FQNEAQ (reference sequence). The CDR3 DNA reads TGTGCCAGCAGCTTACCCCGTGGAGGGGGCTACTATGGCTACACCTTC. This encodes CASSLPRGGGYYGYTF.

The rearrangement uses TRBV7-9 and TRBJ1-2; D is perhaps TRBD1 (5 bases). From germline, CDR1 is SEHNR and CDR2 FQNEAQ (reference sequence). The CDR3 contains 14 residues. V was shortened by 0 bases and J by 5 bases, with 10 bases between the two germline ends. For the CDR3, the DNA is TGTGCCAGCAGCTTAGCGGGACTGTTGTATGGCTACACCTTC. This codes for CASSLAGLLYGYTF.

The gene calls are TRBV7-2 and TRBJ1-1; 8 bases map to TRBD1. The CDR3 spans 14 residues. CDR1 is SGHTA and CDR2 is FQGNSA in the germline V gene. V shed 5 bases, J shed 6 bases, and the junction held 8 bases outside the gene matches. The CDR3 region is CASSPDRGRPEAFF. The DNA of the CDR3 is TGTGCCAGCAGCCCCGACAGGGGACGCCCTGAAGCTTTCTTT.

In DNA form, the CDR3 reads TGTGCCAGCAGCTCGAGGGACAGCGAGGATTTGGGCTACACCTTC. This gives the protein CASSSRDSEDLGYTF. The gene calls are TRBV9 and TRBJ1-2; 7 positions match TRBD1. The trim removed 4 bases at V and 8 bases at J, leaving 14 bases unmatched. The CDR3 totals 15 residues. Per germline, CDR1 SGDLS and CDR2 YYNGEE.

The rearrangement joins TRBV5-5 to TRBJ2-3; TRBD1 matches at 7 bases. This CDR3 is 16 amino acids long. Germline-derived CDR1 and CDR2 are SGHKS and YYEKEE (reference sequence). V lost 4 bases and J lost 0; bases outside the gene matches: 8. Written as DNA, the CDR3 is TGTGCCAGCAGCGGAACCGGGACAGTTAGCACAGATACGCAGTATTTT. Its translation: CASSGTGTVSTDTQYF.

A remark on this clone: The same CDR3 also results from other DNA sequences found in this sample. The genes are TRBV5-4 and TRBJ2-5, with 11 bases aligning to TRBD2. The CDR3 is 16 residues long. Germline V gene data show CDR1 as SGHNT and CDR2 as YYREEE (reference sequence). The junction had 10 bases not matched to a gene; V was cut back by 5 bases and J by 4 bases. The CDR3 spells CASSSTSGSFGETQYF. The CDR3 bases are TGTGCCAGCAGTTCCACTAGCGGGAGTTTCGGAGAGACCCAGTACTTC.

The V call is TRBV3-1 (or the pseudogene TRBV3-2), the J call TRBJ2-3; 10 bases align to TRBD2. CDR1 and CDR2 (germline): LGHDT, YNNKEL (reference sequence). J gave up 6 bases and V 3 bases, and 21 bases lay outside the gene matches. The CDR3 length is 20 residues. CDR3 bases: TGTGCCAGCAGCCAGTTCCCTGACAGCGGGAGGGCCTCCCAGGGTGATACGCAGTATTTT. As protein: CASSQFPDSGRASQGDTQYF.

The chain carries TRBV7-9 and TRBJ2-1; no reliable D call. The V gene lost 3 bases and the J gene lost 6 bases, with 9 bases spanning the gap. This CDR3 is 13 amino acids long. The V gene's germline CDR1 is SEHNR and CDR2 FQNEAQ (reference sequence). CDR3 region: CASSFRVRNEQFF. CDR3 bases: TGTGCCAGCAGCTTCCGGGTTCGCAATGAGCAGTTCTTC.

V is TRBV5-1 and J is TRBJ2-1, with 7 bases identical to TRBD1. J gave up 7 bases and V 3 bases, and 7 bases lay outside the gene matches. Germline CDR1 is SGHRS and CDR2 is YFSETQ. CDR3 length: 14 residues. CDR3 sequence: CASSYRDSQNEQFF. CDR3 DNA: TGCGCCAGCAGCTACCGGGACAGCCAGAATGAGCAGTTCTTC.

The CDR3 nucleotides read TGTGCCAGCAGCTCCCGGACAGGGGCTTCAACCGAGCAGTACTTC. Its translation is CASSSRTGASTEQYF. V usage is TRBV9 and J usage is TRBJ2-7; 9 bases match TRBD1. Per the germline V gene, CDR1 is SGDLS and CDR2 is YYNGEE. This CDR3 has 15 residues. Trimming took 4 bases from V and 6 from J; bases not matched to a gene: 11.